This T cell receptor beta chain was captured in a study of cytomegalovirus exposure and HLA in healthy donors. Study-wide results and limits: The authors considered a cluster of highly shared sequence variants likely to be a sequencing artifact. A later analysis reported that several of the most significant clusters appeared to be linked to common viral pathogens, among them Epstein-Barr virus.

As regards this clone: Its antigen remains unidentified.

The V gene lost 0 bases and the J gene lost 5 bases, with 11 bases spanning the gap. The germline gives CDR1 SGDLS, CDR2 YYNGEE. The CDR3 has 14 amino acids. The PCR contained 60 Vbeta and 13 Jbeta primers. Using immunoSEQ multiplex PCR, the repertoire was profiled, and TCRdb retains in-frame clones only, with some absent. The sample contains approximately 150,000 clones, roughly three quarters of which appear only once. Sequencing was carried out using PBMCs. The receptor was derived from a male donor in good health and CMV-seronegative. J is TRBJ1-2 and V is TRBV9, with D possibly TRBD1 on 6 matching bases. The CDR3 loop is CASSVETGFYGYTF. The CDR3 DNA is TGTGCCAGCAGCGTAGAAACAGGGTTTTATGGCTACACCTTC.